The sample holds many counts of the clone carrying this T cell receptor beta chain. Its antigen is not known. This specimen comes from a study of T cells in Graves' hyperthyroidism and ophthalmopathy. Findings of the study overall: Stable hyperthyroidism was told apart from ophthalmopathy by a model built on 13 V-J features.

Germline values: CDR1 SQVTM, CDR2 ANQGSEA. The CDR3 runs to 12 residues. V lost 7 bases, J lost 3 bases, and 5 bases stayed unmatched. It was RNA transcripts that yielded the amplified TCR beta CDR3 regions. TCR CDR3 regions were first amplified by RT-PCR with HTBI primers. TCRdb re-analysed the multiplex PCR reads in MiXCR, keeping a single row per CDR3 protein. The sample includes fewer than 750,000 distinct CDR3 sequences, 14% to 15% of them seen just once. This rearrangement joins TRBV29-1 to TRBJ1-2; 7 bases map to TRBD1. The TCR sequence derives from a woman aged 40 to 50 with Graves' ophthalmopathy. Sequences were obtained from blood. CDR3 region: CSGDSGDYGYTF. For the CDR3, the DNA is TGCAGCGGGGACAGCGGGGACTATGGCTACACCTTC.